This passage covers 14 T cell receptor beta chains from one sample sequenced in a study of shared clonotypes between healthy human individuals. Naive CD8 cells lacked CD45RO and underwent positive selection for CCR7, leaving out terminally differentiated effector memory CD45RA+ cells. Measured with immunoSEQ multiplex PCR; TCRdb has only the in-frame clones, and not every one. The data hold about 2 million clones, with just under 95% observed a single time. Sequenced material: naive CD8+ T cells sorted from blood. These TCRs come from a young man in good health.

J is TRBJ2-1 and V is TRBV7-9; D is possibly TRBD1 or TRBD2 (5 bases each). The ends were cut back, 5 bases at V and 5 bases at J, with 16 bases in the middle. Germline V gives CDR1 SEHNR, CDR2 FQNEAQ (reference sequence). The CDR3 spans 15 residues. CDR3 sequence (DNA): TGTGCCAGCAGCGGTTTCAGTGGGGGAGACAATGAGCAGTTCTTC. This codes for CASSGFSGGDNEQFF.

Worth noting for this clone: Other nucleotide sequences in the sample specify the same CDR3. V and J are TRBV30 and TRBJ2-7; no clear D gene. Germline CDR1 reads GTSNPN; CDR2 reads SVGIG (reference sequence). This CDR3 contains 11 residues. V lost 2 bases and J lost 4, with 6 bases in between. The CDR3 sequence is CAWSIDYEQYF. The CDR3 nucleotides are TGTGCCTGGAGTATAGATTACGAGCAGTACTTC.

This clone has only a few counts. V gene TRBV27 combines with J gene TRBJ1-5; 8 bases map to TRBD1. V trimming: 5 bases; J trimming: 5 bases; junction bases outside the gene matches: 5. CDR3 length: 14 residues. Germline loops: CDR1 MNHEY, CDR2 SMNVEV (reference sequence). CDR3 region: CASSVTGAYQPQHF. The CDR3 nucleotides read TGTGCCAGCAGTGTGACAGGGGCATATCAGCCCCAGCATTTT.

This chain uses TRBV27 with TRBJ2-7; the match to TRBD2 covers 7 bases. The length of the CDR3 is 14 residues. Trimming removed 4 bases from V and 6 bases from J; junction bases left unmatched: 9. The germline V gene encodes CDR1 MNHEY and CDR2 SMNVEV (reference sequence). The CDR3 loop reads CASSWTRLGGEQYF. In DNA form, the CDR3 reads TGTGCCAGCAGTTGGACTAGGTTGGGGGGCGAGCAGTACTTC.

This clone was detected once. This chain links TRBV4-1 with TRBJ1-5; TRBD1 agrees at 11 bases. This CDR3 comprises 17 residues. J was trimmed by 2 bases and V by 0 bases; bases with no gene match: 3. The germline gives CDR1 MGHRA, CDR2 YSYEKL. CDR3 loop: CASSQDGQGAGNQPQHF. The CDR3 region has the DNA TGCGCCAGCAGCCAAGATGGACAGGGGGCTGGCAATCAGCCCCAGCATTTT.

The chain links TRBV27 to TRBJ2-7; D uncertain. The CDR3 totals 13 residues. The V end was cut by 4 bases, the J end by 3 bases, with 10 bases between. CDR1 and CDR2 from the germline V gene are MNHEY and SMNVEV (reference sequence). Written as DNA, the CDR3 is TGTGCCAGCAGTTCCACCTCGTTCTACGAGCAGTACTTC. It specifies CASSSTSFYEQYF.

The V and J genes are TRBV2 and TRBJ2-1; possibly TRBD1 or TRBD2 for D (7 bases each). This CDR3 is 15 amino acids long. V lost 6 bases, J lost 7 bases, and 19 bases lay in between. Looked up from germline, CDR1 is SNHLY and CDR2 is FYNNEI. The CDR3 DNA sequence: TGTGCCAGCAGCGTACCCCCAGGGGGAGGGAATGAGCAGTTCTTC. It encodes CASSVPPGGGNEQFF. Full variable domain (remainder filled in from reference TRBV2 and TRBJ2-1): EPEVTQTPSHQVTQMGQEVILRCVPISNHLYFYWYRQILGQKVEFLVSFYNNEISEKSEIFDDQFSVERPDGSNFTLKIRSTKLEDSAMYFCASSVPPGGGNEQFFGPGTRLTVL.

The chain joins TRBV7-9 to TRBJ2-3, with D possibly being TRBD2 (6 bases). From germline, CDR1 is SEHNR and CDR2 FQNEAQ (reference sequence). The V and J ends lost 5 bases and 4 bases respectively, with 10 bases between them. The CDR3 consists of 13 residues. The CDR3, as DNA: TGTGCCAGCAGCCCCTGGGGGGCAGATACGCAGTATTTT. This sequence encodes CASSPWGADTQYF.

A single count supports this clone. This chain uses TRBV6-5 with TRBJ2-2; D may be TRBD1 (5 bases). The germline CDR1 and CDR2 sequences are MNHEY and SVGAGI. V lost 4 bases and J 6 bases, leaving 9 bases between the germline ends. The length of the CDR3 is 13 residues. CDR3 loop: CASSSRVSGELFF. CDR3 nucleotides: TGTGCCAGCAGTTCCAGGGTTTCCGGGGAGCTGTTTTTT.

V is TRBV7-2 and J is TRBJ2-7; D gene uncertain. Trimming cost V 5 bases and J 0 bases, with 8 bases left between them. The CDR3 has 13 residues. Per the germline V gene, CDR1 is SGHTA and CDR2 is FQGNSA. The CDR3 loop is CASSPWPSYEQYF. The CDR3 coding sequence is TGTGCCAGCAGCCCCTGGCCCTCCTACGAGCAGTACTTC.

The genes are TRBV27 and TRBJ2-1; 9 bases fit TRBD1. Germline values: CDR1 MNHEY, CDR2 SMNVEV (reference sequence). Trimming took 10 bases from V and 3 from J; bases not matched to a gene: 4. This CDR3 region has 13 residues. CDR3 bases: TGTGCCACCGGGACAGGGTACTACAATGAGCAGTTCTTC. Translated: CATGTGYYNEQFF.

The chain links TRBV5-1 to TRBJ1-1, with D unclear. CDR1 SGHRS and CDR2 YFSETQ come from the germline V gene. This CDR3 region has 15 residues. V was clipped by 0 bases and J by 9 bases, with 18 bases between them. The CDR3: CASSLASRGGTQAFF. CDR3 DNA: TGCGCCAGCAGCTTGGCCTCTCGAGGCGGAACCCAAGCTTTCTTT.

This chain connects TRBV6-5 to TRBJ1-1; the D is unclear. V lost 4 bases and J 4 bases, leaving 13 bases between the germline ends. Germline V gives CDR1 MNHEY, CDR2 SVGAGI. This CDR3 is 14 amino acids long. The CDR3 sequence: CASSWEARGTEAFF. DNA of the CDR3: TGTGCCAGCAGTTGGGAAGCCAGAGGCACTGAAGCTTTCTTT.

On this clone: The junction differs from germline at one of its ends, possibly a read error. This sequence joins TRBV7-7 and TRBJ2-3, with D possibly matching TRBD1 (5 bases). Germline CDR1 is SSHAT and CDR2 is FNYEAQ (reference sequence). This CDR3 region has 14 residues. This CDR3 is CASSLALAGDTQYF. CDR3 DNA sequence: TGTGCTAGCAGCTTAGCATTAGCAGGGGATACGCAGTATTTT. Drawing the rest from reference TRBV7-7 and TRBJ2-3, the complete variable domain is GAGVSQSPRYKVTKRGQDVTLRCDPISSHATLYWYQQALGQGPEFLTYFNYEAQPDKSGLPSDRFSAERPEGSISTLTIQRTEQRDSAMYRCASSLALAGDTQYFGPGTRLTVL.